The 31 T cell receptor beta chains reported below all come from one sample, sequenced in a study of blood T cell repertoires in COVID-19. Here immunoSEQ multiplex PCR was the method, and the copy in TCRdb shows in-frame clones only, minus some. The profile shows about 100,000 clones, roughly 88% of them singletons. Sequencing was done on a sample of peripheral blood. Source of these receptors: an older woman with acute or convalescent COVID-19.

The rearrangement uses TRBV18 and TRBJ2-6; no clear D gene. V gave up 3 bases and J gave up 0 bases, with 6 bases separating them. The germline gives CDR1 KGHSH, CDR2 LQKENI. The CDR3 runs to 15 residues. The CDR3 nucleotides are TGTGCCAGCTCACCCCAGAACTCTGGGGCCAACGTCCTGACTTTC. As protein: CASSPQNSGANVLTF.

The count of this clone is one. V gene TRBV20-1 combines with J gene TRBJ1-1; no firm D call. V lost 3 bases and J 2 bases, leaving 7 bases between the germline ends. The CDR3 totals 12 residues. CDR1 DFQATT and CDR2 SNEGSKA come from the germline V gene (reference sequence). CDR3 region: CSASQRNTEAFF. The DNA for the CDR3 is TGCAGTGCTAGTCAGCGTAACACTGAAGCTTTCTTT.

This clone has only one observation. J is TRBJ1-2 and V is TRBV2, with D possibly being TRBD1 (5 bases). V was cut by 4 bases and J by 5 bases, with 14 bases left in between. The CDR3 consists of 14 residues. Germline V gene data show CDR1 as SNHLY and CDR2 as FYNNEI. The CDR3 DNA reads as TGTGCCAGCAGTGCGGGGGGACTGGGATATGGCTACACCTTC. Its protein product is CASSAGGLGYGYTF.

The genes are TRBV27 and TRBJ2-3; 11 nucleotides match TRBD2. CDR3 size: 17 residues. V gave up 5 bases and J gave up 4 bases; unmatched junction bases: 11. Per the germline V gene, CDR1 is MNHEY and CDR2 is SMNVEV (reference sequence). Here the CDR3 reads CASSGRISGRASDTQYF. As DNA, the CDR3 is TGTGCCAGCAGTGGGAGAATTAGCGGGAGGGCGTCAGATACGCAGTATTTT.

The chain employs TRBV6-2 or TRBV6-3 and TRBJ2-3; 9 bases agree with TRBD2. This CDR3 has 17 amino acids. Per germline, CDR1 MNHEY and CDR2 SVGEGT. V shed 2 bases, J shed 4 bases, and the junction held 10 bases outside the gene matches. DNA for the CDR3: TGTGCCAGCAGTTACGGGTTTAGCGGGAGTCGGCCAGATACGCAGTATTTT. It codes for CASSYGFSGSRPDTQYF.

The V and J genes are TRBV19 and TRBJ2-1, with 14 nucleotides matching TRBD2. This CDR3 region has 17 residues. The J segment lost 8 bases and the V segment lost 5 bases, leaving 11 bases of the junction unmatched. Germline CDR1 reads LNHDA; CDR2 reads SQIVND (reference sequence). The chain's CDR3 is CASSSPGLAGVGYEQFF. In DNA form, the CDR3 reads TGTGCCAGTAGTTCACCGGGACTAGCGGGAGTCGGCTATGAGCAGTTCTTC.

CDR3 nucleotide sequence: TGTGCCAGCAGTGAACAGCTGGGGCGGAGGGGGCGGTCAGATACGCAGTATTTT. Its translation: CASSEQLGRRGRSDTQYF. This chain links TRBV6-1 with TRBJ2-3; D may be TRBD1 (7 bases). Per the germline V gene, CDR1 is MNHNS and CDR2 is SASEGT. This CDR3 region has 18 residues. V was clipped by 2 bases and J by 4 bases, with 22 bases between them.

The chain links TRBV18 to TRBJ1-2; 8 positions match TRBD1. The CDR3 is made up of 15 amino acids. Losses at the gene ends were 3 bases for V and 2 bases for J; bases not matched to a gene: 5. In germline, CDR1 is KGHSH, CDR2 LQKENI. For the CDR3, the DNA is TGTGCCAGCTCACCTAGGACAGGGTTCAACTATGGCTACACCTTC. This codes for CASSPRTGFNYGYTF.

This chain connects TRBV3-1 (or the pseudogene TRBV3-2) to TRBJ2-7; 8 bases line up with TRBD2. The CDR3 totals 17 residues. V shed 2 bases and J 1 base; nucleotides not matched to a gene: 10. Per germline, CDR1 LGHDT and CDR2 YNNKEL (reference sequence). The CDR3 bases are TGTGCCAGCAGCCAAACTCCTAGCGGGTTGACTTCCTACGAGCAGTACTTC. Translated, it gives CASSQTPSGLTSYEQYF.

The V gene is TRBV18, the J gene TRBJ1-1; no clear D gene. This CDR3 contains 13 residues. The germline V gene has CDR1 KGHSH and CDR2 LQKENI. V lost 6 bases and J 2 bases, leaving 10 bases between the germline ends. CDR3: CASSSEGNTEAFF. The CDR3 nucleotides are TGTGCCAGCTCTTCGGAGGGAAACACTGAAGCTTTCTTT.

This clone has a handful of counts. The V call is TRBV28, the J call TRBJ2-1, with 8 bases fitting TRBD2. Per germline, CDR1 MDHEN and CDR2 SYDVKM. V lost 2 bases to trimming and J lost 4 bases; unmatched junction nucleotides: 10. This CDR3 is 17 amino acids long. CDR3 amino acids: CASSLGASGPVYNEQFF. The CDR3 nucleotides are TGTGCCAGCAGTTTAGGCGCTAGCGGGCCGGTGTACAATGAGCAGTTCTTC.

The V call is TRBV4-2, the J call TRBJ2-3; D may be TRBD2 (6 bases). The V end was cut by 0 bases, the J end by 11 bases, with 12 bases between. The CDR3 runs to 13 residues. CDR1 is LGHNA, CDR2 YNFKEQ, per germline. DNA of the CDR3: TGTGCCAGCAGCCAAGATCGGTGGGGGGAGCAGTATTTT. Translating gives CASSQDRWGEQYF.

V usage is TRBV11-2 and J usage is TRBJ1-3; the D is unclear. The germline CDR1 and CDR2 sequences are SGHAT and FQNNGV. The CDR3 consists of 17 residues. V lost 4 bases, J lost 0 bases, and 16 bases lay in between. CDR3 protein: CASSSILFGYSGNTIYF. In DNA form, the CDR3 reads TGTGCCAGCAGCTCCATTTTATTCGGGTACTCTGGAAACACCATATATTTT.

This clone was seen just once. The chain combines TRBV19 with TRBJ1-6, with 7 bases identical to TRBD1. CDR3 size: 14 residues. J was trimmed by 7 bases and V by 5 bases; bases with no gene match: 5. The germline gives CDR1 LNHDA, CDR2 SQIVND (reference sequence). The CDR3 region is CASSPGTENSPLHF. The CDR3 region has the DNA TGTGCCAGTAGTCCCGGGACAGAAAATTCACCCCTCCACTTT. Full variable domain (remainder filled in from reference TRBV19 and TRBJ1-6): DGGITQSPKYLFRKEGQNVTLSCEQNLNHDAMYWYRQDPGQGLRLIYYSQIVNDFQKGDIAEGYSVSREKKESFPLTVTSAQKNPTAFYLCASSPGTENSPLHFGNGTRLTVT.

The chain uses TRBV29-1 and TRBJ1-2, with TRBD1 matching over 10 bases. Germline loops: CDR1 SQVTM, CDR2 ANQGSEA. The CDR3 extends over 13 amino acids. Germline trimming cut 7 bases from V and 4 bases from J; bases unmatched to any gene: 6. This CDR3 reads CSAGTGVGYGYTF. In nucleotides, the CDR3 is TGCAGCGCCGGGACAGGGGTAGGCTATGGCTACACCTTC.

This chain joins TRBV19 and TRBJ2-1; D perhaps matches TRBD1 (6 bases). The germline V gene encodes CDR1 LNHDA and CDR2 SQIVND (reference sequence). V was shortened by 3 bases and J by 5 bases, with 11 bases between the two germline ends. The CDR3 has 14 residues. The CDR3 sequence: CASSIGGWDNEQFF. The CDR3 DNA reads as TGTGCCAGTAGTATTGGGGGCTGGGACAATGAGCAGTTCTTC.

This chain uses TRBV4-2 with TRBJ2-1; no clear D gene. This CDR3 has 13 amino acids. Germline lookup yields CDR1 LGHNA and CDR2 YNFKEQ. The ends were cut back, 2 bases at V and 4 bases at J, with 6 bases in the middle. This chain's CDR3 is CASSQLYYNEQFF. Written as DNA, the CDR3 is TGTGCCAGCAGCCAACTCTATTACAATGAGCAGTTCTTC.

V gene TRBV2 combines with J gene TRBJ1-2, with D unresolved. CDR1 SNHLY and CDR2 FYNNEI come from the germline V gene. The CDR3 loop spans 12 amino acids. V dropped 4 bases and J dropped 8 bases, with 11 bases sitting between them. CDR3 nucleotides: TGTGCCAGCAGTGTTATAGTGAGGGGCTACACCTTC. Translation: CASSVIVRGYTF. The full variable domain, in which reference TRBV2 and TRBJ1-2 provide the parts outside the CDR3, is EPEVTQTPSHQVTQMGQEVILRCVPISNHLYFYWYRQILGQKVEFLVSFYNNEISEKSEIFDDQFSVERPDGSNFTLKIRSTKLEDSAMYFCASSVIVRGYTFGSGTRLTVV.

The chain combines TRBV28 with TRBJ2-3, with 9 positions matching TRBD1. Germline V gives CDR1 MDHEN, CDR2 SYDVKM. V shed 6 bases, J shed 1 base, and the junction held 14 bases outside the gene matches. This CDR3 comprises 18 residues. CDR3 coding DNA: TGTGCCAGCAGGCCTCCGGGACAGGGTTCCCCTCGCACAGATACGCAGTATTTT. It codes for CASRPPGQGSPRTDTQYF. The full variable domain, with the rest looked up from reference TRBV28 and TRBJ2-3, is DVKVTQSSRYLVKRTGEKVFLECVQDMDHENMFWYRQDPGLGLRLIYFSYDVKMKEKGDIPEGYSVSREKKERFSLILESASTNQTSMYLCASRPPGQGSPRTDTQYFGPGTRLTVL.

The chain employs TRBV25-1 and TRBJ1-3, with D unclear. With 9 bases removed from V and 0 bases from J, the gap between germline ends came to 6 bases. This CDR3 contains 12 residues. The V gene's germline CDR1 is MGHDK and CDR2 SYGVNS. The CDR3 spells CASGDSGNTIYF. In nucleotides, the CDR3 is TGTGCCAGTGGAGACTCTGGAAACACCATATATTTT.

In DNA, the CDR3 is TGTGCCACCAGTCCCTCTAGCGGGAGAAGAACAGATACGCAGTATTTT. Encoded protein: CATSPSSGRRTDTQYF. The chain couples TRBV24-1 to TRBJ2-3, with 10 bases lining up with TRBD2. The ends lost 6 bases at V and 3 bases at J; junction bases unmatched: 8. Germline CDR1 reads KGHDR; CDR2 reads SFDVKD. This CDR3 region has 16 residues.

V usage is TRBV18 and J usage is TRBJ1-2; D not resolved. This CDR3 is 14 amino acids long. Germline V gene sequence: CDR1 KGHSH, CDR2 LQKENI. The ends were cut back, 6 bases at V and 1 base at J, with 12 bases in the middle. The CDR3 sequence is CASSLRADNYGYTF. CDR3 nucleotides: TGTGCCAGCTCTCTGAGGGCGGATAACTATGGCTACACCTTC.

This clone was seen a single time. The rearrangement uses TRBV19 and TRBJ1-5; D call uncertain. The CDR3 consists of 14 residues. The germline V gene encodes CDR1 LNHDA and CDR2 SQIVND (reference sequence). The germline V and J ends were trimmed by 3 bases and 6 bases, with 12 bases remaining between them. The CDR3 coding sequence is TGTGCCAGTAGTATTGGACCAGGAGGTCAGCCCCAGCATTTT. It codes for CASSIGPGGQPQHF.

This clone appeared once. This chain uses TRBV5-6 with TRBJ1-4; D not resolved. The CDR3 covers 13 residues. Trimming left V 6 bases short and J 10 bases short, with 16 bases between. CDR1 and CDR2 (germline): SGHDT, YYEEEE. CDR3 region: CASTLSRGGKLFF. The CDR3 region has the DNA TGTGCCAGCACCCTAAGCCGGGGTGGAAAACTGTTTTTT.

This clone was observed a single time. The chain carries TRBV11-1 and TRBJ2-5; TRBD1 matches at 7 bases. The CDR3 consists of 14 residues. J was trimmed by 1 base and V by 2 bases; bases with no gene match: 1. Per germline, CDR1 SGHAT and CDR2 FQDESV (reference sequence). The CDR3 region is CASSLHRGQETQYF. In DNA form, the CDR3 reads TGTGCCAGCAGCTTACACAGGGGCCAAGAGACCCAGTACTTC. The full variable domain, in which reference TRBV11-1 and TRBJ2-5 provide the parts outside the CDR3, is EAEVAQSPRYKITEKSQAVAFWCDPISGHATLYWYRQILGQGPELLVQFQDESVVDDSQLPKDRFSAERLKGVDSTLKIQPAELGDSAMYLCASSLHRGQETQYFGPGTRLLVL.

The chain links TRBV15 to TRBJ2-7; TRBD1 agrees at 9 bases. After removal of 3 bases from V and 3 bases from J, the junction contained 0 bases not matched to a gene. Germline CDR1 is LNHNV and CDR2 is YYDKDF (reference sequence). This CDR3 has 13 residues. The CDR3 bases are TGTGCCACCAGCAGGACAGGGGGCTACGAGCAGTACTTC. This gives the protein CATSRTGGYEQYF.

DNA for the CDR3: TGTGCCACCAACTCAGGGGGCGCGGGCTATGGCTACACCTTC. It yields the protein CATNSGGAGYGYTF. The chain is built from TRBV24-1 and TRBJ1-2; 8 bases match TRBD1. Unmatched junction bases numbered 8, after V lost 8 bases and J lost 4 bases. The germline gives CDR1 KGHDR, CDR2 SFDVKD. This CDR3 comprises 14 residues.

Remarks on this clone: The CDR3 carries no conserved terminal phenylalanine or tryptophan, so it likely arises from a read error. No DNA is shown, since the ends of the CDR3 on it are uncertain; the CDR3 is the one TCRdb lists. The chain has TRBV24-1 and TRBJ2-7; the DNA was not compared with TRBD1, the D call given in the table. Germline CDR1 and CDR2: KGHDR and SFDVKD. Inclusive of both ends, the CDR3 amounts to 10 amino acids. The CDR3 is CATSEDRAPY.

CDR3 nucleotides: TGTGCCAGCAGCAACCCAGGGCCCTATGGCTACACCTTC. Translating gives CASSNPGPYGYTF. The chain combines TRBV14 with TRBJ1-2, with D tentatively TRBD1 (5 bases). Trimming stripped 5 bases from V and 4 bases from J, with 11 bases between. CDR1 SGHDN and CDR2 FVKESK come from the germline V gene. This CDR3 is 13 amino acids long.

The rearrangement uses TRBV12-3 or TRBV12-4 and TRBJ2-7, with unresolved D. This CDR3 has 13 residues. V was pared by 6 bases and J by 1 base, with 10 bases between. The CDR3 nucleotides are TGTGCCAGCAGCCGCGACGGGTCCTACGAGCAGTACTTC. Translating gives CASSRDGSYEQYF.

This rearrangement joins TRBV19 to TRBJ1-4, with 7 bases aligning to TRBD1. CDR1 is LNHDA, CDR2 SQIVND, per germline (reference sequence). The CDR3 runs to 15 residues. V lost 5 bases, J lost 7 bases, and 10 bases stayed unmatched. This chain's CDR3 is CASSARQGSIEKLFF. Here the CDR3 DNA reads TGTGCCAGTAGTGCGCGACAGGGATCCATTGAAAAACTGTTTTTT.